The sequence of this T cell receptor beta chain was determined in a study of T cell changes during pregnancy in multiple sclerosis. Using immunoSEQ multiplex PCR, the repertoire was profiled, and TCRdb retains in-frame clones only, with some absent. The sample carries about 40,000 clones, about 92% recorded once. This clonotype originated in a female donor with multiple sclerosis, enrolled in a pregnancy study. The sequencing used CD8+ T cells from peripheral blood mononuclear cells, collected in the first trimester of pregnancy.

The CDR3 sequence: CASSSPGHTNTEAFF. The DNA of the CDR3 is TGTGCCAGCAGCTCCCCTGGACACACTAACACTGAAGCTTTCTTT. The V gene is TRBV7-9, the J gene TRBJ1-1; TRBD1 is a possible D gene (5 bases). The CDR3 sequence is 15 residues long. CDR1 SEHNR and CDR2 FQNEAQ come from the germline V gene (reference sequence). Between the trimmed V and J ends, which lost 4 bases and 2 bases, there was a span of 14 bases.